This T cell receptor (beta chain) was documented in a study of beta chain features in type 1 diabetes. Germline V gives CDR1 GTSNPN, CDR2 SVGIG (reference sequence). Trimming pared 0 bases from V and 1 base from J, leaving 6 bases between. This CDR3 spans 13 amino acids. The investigators reverse transcribed all of the isolated RNA, so they sequenced expressed TCRB transcripts. The repertoire was sequenced with immunoSEQ multiplex PCR; TCRdb's copy has only in-frame clones and lacks some. The table has around 500,000 clones, 25% to 35% seen once. Regarding this clone: Within the sample, other DNA sequences also encode this same CDR3.

The chain uses TRBV30 and TRBJ1-1; D unclear. Sequencing was carried out using naive CD4+ T cells from blood. The receptor's source is a man younger than 35 in good health. The CDR3 is CAWSVARNTEAFF. CDR3 DNA: TGTGCCTGGAGTGTAGCTAGGAACACTGAAGCTTTCTTT.